This T cell receptor (beta chain) was obtained from a study of T cell repertoires in cytomegalovirus infection. Study-wide background: HLA-B-restricted CMV epitopes that are well studied were used alongside recently identified HLA-C-restricted ones. Indicated by public TCR beta signatures were CMV infection and matching HLA type.

To note about this clonotype: What it binds is unknown.

The CDR3 length is 13 residues. Germline loops: CDR1 MNHNS, CDR2 SASEGT. V lost 5 bases and J 6 bases, leaving 11 bases between the germline ends. General study results and limits: Within the response measured ex vivo, HLA-C-restricted CMV-specific TCR beta clonotypes were dominant. Carriage of CMV together with the relevant HLA was identifiable through cumulative public TCR beta family frequency.

Using its own MiXCR run on the reads, TCRdb lists one record per CDR3 protein. The sample contains about 770,000 distinct CDR3 sequences, 25% to 35% of which appear only once. This sequence originates from a human donor in good health (CMV status not recorded). Some clones in this sample may be carry-over from other donors' samples. V gene TRBV6-1 combines with J gene TRBJ1-5; unclear D gene. The material sequenced was cultured CD8+ T cells from PBMCs, taken from culture after CMV antigen stimulation. The CDR3 loop is CASSPKRVQPQHF. CDR3 nucleotide sequence: TGTGCCAGCAGTCCAAAAAGGGTTCAGCCCCAGCATTTT.